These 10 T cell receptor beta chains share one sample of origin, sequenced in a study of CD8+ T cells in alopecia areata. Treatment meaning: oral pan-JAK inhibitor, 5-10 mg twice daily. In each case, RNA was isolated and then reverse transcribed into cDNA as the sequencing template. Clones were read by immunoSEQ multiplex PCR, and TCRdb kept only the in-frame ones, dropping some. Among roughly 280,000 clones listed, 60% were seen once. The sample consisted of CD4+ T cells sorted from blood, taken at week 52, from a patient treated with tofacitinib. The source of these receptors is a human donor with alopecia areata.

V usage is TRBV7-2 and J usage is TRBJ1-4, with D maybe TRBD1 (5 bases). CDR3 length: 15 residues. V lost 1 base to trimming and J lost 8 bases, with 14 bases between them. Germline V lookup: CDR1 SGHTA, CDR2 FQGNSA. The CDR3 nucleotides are TGTGCCAGCAGCTTAGATCGGGGGAAAGGAGAAAAACTGTTTTTT. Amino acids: CASSLDRGKGEKLFF.

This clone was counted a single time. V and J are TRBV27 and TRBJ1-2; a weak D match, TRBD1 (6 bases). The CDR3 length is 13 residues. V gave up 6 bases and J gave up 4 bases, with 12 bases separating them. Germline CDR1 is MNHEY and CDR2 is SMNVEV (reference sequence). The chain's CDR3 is CASSQGFGYGYTF. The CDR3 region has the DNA TGTGCCAGCAGCCAGGGGTTCGGCTATGGCTACACCTTC.

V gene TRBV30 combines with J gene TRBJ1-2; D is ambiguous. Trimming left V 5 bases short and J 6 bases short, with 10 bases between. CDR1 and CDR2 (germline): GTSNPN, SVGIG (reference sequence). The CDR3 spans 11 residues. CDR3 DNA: TGTGCCTGGGCAGTCGTGAATGGCTACACCTTC. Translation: CAWAVVNGYTF.

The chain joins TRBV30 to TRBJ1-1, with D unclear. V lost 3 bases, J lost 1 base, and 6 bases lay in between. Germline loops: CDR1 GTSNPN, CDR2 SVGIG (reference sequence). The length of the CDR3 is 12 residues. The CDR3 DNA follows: TGTGCCTGGAGAAAGAGGAACACTGAAGCTTTCTTT. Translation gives CAWRKRNTEAFF.

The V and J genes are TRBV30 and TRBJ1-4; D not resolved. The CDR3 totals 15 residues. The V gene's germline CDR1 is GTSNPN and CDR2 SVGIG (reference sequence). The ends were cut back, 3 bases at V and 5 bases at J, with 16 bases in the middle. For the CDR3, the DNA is TGTGCCTGGAGCGCAATACTGGGCGCAAATGAAAAACTGTTTTTT. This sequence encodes CAWSAILGANEKLFF. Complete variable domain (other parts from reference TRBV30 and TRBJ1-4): SQTIHQWPATLVQPVGSPLSLECTVEGTSNPNLYWYRQAAGRGLQLLFYSVGIGQISSEVPQNLSASRPQDRQFILSSKKLLLSDSGFYLCAWSAILGANEKLFFGSGTQLSVL.

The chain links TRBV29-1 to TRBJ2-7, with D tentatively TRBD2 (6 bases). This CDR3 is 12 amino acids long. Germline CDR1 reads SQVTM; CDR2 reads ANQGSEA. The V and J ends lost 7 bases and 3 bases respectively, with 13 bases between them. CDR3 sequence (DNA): TGCAGCGCCCGGTCGGGGGACTACGAGCAGTACTTC. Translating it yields CSARSGDYEQYF.

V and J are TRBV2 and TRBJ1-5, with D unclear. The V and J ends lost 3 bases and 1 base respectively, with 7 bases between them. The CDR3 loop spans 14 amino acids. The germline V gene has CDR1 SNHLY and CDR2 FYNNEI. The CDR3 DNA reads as TGTGCCAGCAGTGACGGCATGAGCAATCAGCCCCAGCATTTT. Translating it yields CASSDGMSNQPQHF.

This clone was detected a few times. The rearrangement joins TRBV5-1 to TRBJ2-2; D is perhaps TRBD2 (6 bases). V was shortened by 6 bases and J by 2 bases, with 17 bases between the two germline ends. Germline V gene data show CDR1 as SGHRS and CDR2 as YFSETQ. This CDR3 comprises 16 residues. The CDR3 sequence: CASTPPGLLNTGELFF. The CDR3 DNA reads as TGCGCCAGCACCCCGCCGGGACTTTTAAACACCGGGGAGCTGTTTTTT.

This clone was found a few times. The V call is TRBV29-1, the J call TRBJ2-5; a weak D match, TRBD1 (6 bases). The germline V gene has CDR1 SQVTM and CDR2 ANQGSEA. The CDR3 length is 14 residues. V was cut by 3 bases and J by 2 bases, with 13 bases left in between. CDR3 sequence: CSVEYRDLQETQYF. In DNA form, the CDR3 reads TGCAGCGTTGAGTACAGGGATCTTCAAGAGACCCAGTACTTC.

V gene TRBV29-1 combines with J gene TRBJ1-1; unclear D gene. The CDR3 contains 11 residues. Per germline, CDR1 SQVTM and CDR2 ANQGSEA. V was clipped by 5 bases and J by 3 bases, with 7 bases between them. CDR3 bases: TGCAGCGTTTCTTGGGACACTGAAGCTTTCTTT. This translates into CSVSWDTEAFF.